This T cell receptor beta chain was observed in a study of T cells after yellow fever vaccination. Study results and caveats: Primary-vaccination clones mostly resurfaced post-booster (about 95% CD4, about 87% CD8). By day 5 rather than day 15, the secondary response had peaked, though it was weaker.

It was through 5'RACE template switching that TCR cDNA was made, with a universal primer site and UMIs added. TCRdb passed the 5' RACE reads through MiXCR, listing each CDR3 protein once. Of some 350,000 distinct CDR3 sequences listed, roughly 6.1% were seen once; the top ten hold around 16%. CDR1 is MNHEY and CDR2 is SVGEGT in the germline V gene. With V trimmed by 2 bases and J by 6 bases, 9 bases remained unmatched. The CDR3 contains 16 residues. The sample holds many counts of this clonotype. Its antigen is unidentified. The material sequenced was PBMCs, taken 5 days after the yellow fever booster vaccination. The source is a man aged 25 to 45 who received the YFV17D yellow fever vaccine. The chain employs TRBV6-2 or TRBV6-3 and TRBJ2-1; TRBD2 matches at 8 bases. The CDR3, as DNA: TGTGCCAGCAGTTACCCCACTAGCGGTTTTCTCAATGAGCAGTTCTTC. It encodes CASSYPTSGFLNEQFF.